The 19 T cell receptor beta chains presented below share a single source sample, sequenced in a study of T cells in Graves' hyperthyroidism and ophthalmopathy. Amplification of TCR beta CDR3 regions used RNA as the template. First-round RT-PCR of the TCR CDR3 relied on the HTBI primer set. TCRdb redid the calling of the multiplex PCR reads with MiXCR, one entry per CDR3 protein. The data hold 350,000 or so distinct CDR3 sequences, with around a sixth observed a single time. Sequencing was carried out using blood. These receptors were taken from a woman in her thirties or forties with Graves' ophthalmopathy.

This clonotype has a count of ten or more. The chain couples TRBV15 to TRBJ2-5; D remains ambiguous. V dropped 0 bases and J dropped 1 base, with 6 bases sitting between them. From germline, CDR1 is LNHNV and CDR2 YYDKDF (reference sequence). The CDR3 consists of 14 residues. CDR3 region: CATSRDLVQETQYF. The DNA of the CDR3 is TGTGCCACCAGCAGAGATTTGGTCCAAGAGACCCAGTACTTC.

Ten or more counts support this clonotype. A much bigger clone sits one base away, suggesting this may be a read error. The CDR3 region has the DNA TGTGCCAGCAGCCCCAGGGATTACAACGAGCAGTACTTC. Amino acid sequence: CASSPRDYNEQYF. The chain has TRBV6-2 or TRBV6-3 and TRBJ2-7, with a possible D match to TRBD1 (5 bases). CDR1 and CDR2 from the germline V gene are MNHEY and SVGEGT. V lost 6 bases, J lost 5 bases, and 14 bases lay in between. CDR3 length equals 13 residues.

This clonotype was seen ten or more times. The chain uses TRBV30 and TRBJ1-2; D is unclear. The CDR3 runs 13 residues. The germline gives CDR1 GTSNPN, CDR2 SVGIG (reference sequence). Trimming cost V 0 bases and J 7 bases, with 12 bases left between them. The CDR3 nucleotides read TGTGCCTGGAGTGTAAGCCTCGAATCTGGCTACACCTTC. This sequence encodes CAWSVSLESGYTF.

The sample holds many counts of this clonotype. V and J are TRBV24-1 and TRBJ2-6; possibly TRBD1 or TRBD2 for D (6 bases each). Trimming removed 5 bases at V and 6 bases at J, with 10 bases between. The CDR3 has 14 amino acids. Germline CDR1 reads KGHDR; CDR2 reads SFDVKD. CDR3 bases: TGTGCCACCAGTGCCCCGGGGGCGGCCAACGTCCTGACTTTC. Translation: CATSAPGAANVLTF.

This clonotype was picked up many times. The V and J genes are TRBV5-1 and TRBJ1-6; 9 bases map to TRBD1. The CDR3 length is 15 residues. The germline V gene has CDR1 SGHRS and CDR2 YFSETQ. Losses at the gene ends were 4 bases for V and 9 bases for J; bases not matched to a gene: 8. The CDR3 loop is CASSPGTGSVSPLHF. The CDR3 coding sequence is TGCGCCAGCAGCCCCGGGACAGGGTCTGTTTCACCCCTCCACTTT.

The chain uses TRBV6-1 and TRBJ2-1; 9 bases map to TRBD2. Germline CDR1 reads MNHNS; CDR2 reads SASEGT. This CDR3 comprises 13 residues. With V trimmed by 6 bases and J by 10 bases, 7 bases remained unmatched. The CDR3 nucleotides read TGTGCCAGCAGGGGAGCGGGAGGACAGGAGCAGTTCTTC. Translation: CASRGAGGQEQFF.

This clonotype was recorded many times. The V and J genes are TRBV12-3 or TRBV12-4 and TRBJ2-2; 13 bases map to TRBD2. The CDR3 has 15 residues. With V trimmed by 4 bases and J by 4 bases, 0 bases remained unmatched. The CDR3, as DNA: TGTGCCAGCAGTTGGACTAGCGGGGGCACCGGGGAGCTGTTTTTT. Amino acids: CASSWTSGGTGELFF.

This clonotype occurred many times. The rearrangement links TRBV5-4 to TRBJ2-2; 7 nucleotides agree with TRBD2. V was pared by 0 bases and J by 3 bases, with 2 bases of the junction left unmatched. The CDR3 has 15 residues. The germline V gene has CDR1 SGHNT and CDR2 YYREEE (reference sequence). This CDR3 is CASSLVLADTGELFF. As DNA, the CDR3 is TGTGCCAGCAGCTTGGTGCTAGCGGACACCGGGGAGCTGTTTTTT.

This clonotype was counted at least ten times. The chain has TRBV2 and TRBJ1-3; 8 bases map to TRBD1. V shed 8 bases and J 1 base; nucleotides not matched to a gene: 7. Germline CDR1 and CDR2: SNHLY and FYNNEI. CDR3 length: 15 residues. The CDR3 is CASGTGLGSGNTIYF. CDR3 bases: TGTGCCAGCGGGACAGGATTGGGGTCTGGAAACACCATATATTTT.

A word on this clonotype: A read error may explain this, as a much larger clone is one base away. The CDR3 region is CASSYAGQGADEQYF. As DNA, the CDR3 is TGTGCCAGCAGTTACGCCGGCCAGGGGGCCGACGAGCAGTACTTC. The rearrangement links TRBV6-2 or TRBV6-3 to TRBJ2-7; TRBD1 matches at 8 bases. CDR1 and CDR2 (germline): MNHEY, SVGEGT. The CDR3 runs 15 residues. J gave up 5 bases and V 2 bases, and 8 bases lay outside the gene matches.

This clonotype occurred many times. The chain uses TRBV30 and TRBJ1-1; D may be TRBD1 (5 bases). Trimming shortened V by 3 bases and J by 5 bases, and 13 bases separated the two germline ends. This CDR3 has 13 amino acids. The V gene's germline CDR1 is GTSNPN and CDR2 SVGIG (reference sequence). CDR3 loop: CAWREAGSTEAFF. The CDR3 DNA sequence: TGTGCCTGGAGGGAGGCAGGGAGTACTGAAGCTTTCTTT. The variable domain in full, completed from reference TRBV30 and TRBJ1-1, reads SQTIHQWPATLVQPVGSPLSLECTVEGTSNPNLYWYRQAAGRGLQLLFYSVGIGQISSEVPQNLSASRPQDRQFILSSKKLLLSDSGFYLCAWREAGSTEAFFGQGTRLTVV.

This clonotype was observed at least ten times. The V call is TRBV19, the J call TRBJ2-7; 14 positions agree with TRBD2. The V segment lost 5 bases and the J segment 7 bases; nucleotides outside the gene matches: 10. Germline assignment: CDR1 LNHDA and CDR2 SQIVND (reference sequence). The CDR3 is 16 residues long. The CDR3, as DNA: TGTGCCAGTAGTCCGACCACGGGACTAGCGGGAGTTGAGCAGTACTTC. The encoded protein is CASSPTTGLAGVEQYF.

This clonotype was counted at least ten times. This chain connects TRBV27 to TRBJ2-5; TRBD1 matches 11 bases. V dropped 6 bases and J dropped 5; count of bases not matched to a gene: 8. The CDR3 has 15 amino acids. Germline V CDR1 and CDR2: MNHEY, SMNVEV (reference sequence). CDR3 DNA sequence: TGTGCCAGCAGCTCCGGGACAGGGGGAGTGGAGACCCAGTACTTC. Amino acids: CASSSGTGGVETQYF.

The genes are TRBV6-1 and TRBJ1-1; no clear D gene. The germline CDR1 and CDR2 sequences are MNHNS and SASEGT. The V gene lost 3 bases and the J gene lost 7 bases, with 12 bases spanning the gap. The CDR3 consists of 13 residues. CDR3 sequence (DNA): TGTGCCAGCAGTGATGGTTGGGGAGGTGAAGCTTTCTTT. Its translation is CASSDGWGGEAFF.

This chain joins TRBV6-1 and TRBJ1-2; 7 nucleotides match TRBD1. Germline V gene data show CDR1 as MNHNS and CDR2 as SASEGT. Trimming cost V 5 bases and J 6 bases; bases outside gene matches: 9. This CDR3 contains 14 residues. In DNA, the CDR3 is TGTGCCAGCAGTCATCAGGGGGAAGTTGATGGCTACACCTTC. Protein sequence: CASSHQGEVDGYTF.

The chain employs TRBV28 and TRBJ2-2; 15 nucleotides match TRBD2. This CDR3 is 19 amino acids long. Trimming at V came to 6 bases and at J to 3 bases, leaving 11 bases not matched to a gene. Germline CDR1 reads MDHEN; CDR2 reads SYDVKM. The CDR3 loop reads CASSRGTSGRLGDTGELFF. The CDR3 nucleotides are TGTGCCAGCAGCAGAGGGACTAGCGGGAGGTTGGGGGACACCGGGGAGCTGTTTTTT.

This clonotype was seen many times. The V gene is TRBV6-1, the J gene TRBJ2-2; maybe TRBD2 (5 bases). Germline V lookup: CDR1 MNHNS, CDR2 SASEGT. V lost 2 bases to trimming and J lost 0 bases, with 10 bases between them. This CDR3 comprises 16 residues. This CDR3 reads CASSEFGEPNTGELFF. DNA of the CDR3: TGTGCCAGCAGTGAATTCGGGGAGCCGAACACCGGGGAGCTGTTTTTT.

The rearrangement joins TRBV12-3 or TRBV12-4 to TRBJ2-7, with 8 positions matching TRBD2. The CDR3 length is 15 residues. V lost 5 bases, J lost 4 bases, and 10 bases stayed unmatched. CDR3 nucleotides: TGTGCCAGCAGTCCTCCGGGGGGGCTTCTATACGAGCAGTACTTC. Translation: CASSPPGGLLYEQYF.

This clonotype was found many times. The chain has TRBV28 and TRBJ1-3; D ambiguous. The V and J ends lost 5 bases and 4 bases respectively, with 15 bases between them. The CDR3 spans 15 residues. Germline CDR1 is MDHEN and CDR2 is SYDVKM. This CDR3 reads CASSPGFSDGNTIYF. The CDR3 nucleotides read TGTGCCAGCAGTCCCGGCTTCTCGGACGGAAACACCATATATTTT.